This T cell receptor beta chain comes out of a study of follicular helper T cells after annual influenza vaccination (dated by TCRdb to about 2017). For the wider study: Blood was drawn on days 0, 7 and 28 after each seasonal influenza vaccination. The 2013-2014 samples were cryopreserved, while the 2015 samples were processed right after collection. Some subjects were followed across successive annual vaccinations spanning the 2013-2014, 2014-2015 and 2015-2016 seasons to study recall of cTfh clones. One week after vaccination, a second recruited cohort of more than nine subjects (Table S1) displayed a similar ICOS+CD38+ cTfh response. Six subjects had multi-year samples: four covered two vaccination seasons and two covered three seasons. General conclusions and limits of the study: ICOS+CD38+ cTfh clonality correlated with the frequency of that population, and its change correlated with the change in circulating plasmablast frequency. Because only roughly 9.5-20% of the analyzed cells gave productive TCRB sequences, there was no way to sample rare clonotypes. Day 7 ICOS+CD38+ clones were most often found later in ICOS-CD38- cTfh, suggesting that subset may serve as a memory reservoir. With successive annual vaccinations, a recurrent oligoclonal ICOS+CD38+ cTfh response was recalled, and this response contained tetramer and AIM influenza-specific clonotypes.

The count of this clone is one. Its recognized antigen is unknown. The sample holds no much larger clone one base away, and base qualities are not on file. Library construction relied on the immunoSEQ multiplex PCR assay. Adaptive Biotechnologies handled the TCRB amplification, library preparation, sequencing and preliminary bioinformatics at Survey level resolution. For TCRB sequencing, genomic DNA from the sorted cTfh populations was amplified by multiplex PCR. Under the source paper's analysis protocol: Clonality was computed in R as 1 minus normalized Shannon entropy; the Gini index was calculated with the R package ineq. Overlap score was the summed counts of shared sequences divided by total counts of all sequences in both compared samples. Shared-clonotype significance used Fisher's exact test assuming a theoretical repertoire of 10^7 TCRB sequences. TCRdb re-hosts the immuneACCESS table, in-frame sequences only. Its copies lack some clones; in the studies checked, an unresolved V gene accounts for under half of them, and the cause for the rest is not known. Clonal size and the V and J genes are those of that table, whereas D and trimming came from the DNA. This sample comprises approximately 8,500 clones, 80% to 85% of them detected only once. Of the sample, over 4% falls within the top ten clones.

The CDR3 sequence holds 14 residues, the cysteine and phenylalanine included. The kept DNA is CDR3 alone, 42 bases in frame from the first base. The germline V gene provides CDR1 SQVTM and CDR2 ANQGSEA. V is clipped by 5 bases and J by 7 bases, and the sequence between their germline boundaries is 17 bases long. Per the publication, the time point label means: 2015-2016 season, 7 days after influenza vaccination. Seasonal inactivated influenza vaccine (Fluvarix) was administered to adults, and sorted blood CD4 subsets were tracked by TCRB sequencing before and after vaccination. To be eligible, subjects had to live in the community and must not have received influenza vaccine in the previous 6 months. Reasons for exclusion included contraindications to influenza vaccine, substance abuse, HIV/AIDS, active malignancy, immunomodulatory medication, and active illness such as respiratory infection. At each time point, about 35 to 100 mL of blood was collected. Circulating Tfh were defined as non-naive CD4+CXCR5+PD-1+ cells and sorted into ICOS+CD38+ and ICOS-CD38- fractions. Either Ficoll-Paque PLUS or SepMate separation was used to isolate PBMC. Before DNA was extracted, the cell subsets were sorted from PBMC using a BD FACS Aria.

Sequencing was performed on CXCR5+ CD38- circulating T follicular helper cells from blood, taken 7 days after influenza vaccination. In the paper's terms, the cell subset or site label means: circulating Tfh, non-naive CD4+CXCR5+PD-1+ (ICOS+CD38+ or ICOS-CD38-). The rearrangement joined TRBV29-1 to TRBJ2-2; 7 matching bases give a weak D call of TRBD2. The sequence came from an adult who received the influenza vaccine. CDR3 region: CSVFGGGQGGELFF. The base sequence is TGCAGCGTTTTTGGGGGGGGGCAGGGCGGGGAGCTGTTTTTT.